A selection of T cell receptor beta chains follows, all from one sample in a study of control samples from healthy donors and cancer patients. Profiled with immunoSEQ multiplex PCR; TCRdb holds only in-frame clones, not every one. Here the sample spans around 53,000 clones, around 90% being singletons. Sequencing was done on a sample of PBMCs. The receptors stem from a man aged 55 to 70 with head and neck cancer. Each CDR3 is given with its conserved first and last residue. D genes are given only for firm matches. Expanded clones get a size class; other rows say once, few or many, or leave the size out.

j_call: TRBJ2-6
clone_size: .
v_call: TRBV28
d_call: TRBD1
cdr3_nt: TGTGCCAGCAGTTCGTGGACAGGGTATGTCTCTGGGGCCAACGTCCTGACTTTC
cdr3_aa: CASSSWTGYVSGANVLTF

j_call: TRBJ2-2
clone_size: .
v_call: TRBV27
d_call: .
cdr3_nt: TGTGCCAGCAGTTTTTTTAGGCCAGAGAACACCGGGGAGCTGTTTTTT
cdr3_aa: CASSFFRPENTGELFF

j_call: TRBJ1-6
clone_size: once
v_call: TRBV28
d_call: .
cdr3_nt: TGTGCCAGCAGGGGGGGGGCTACGAGCTCCTATAATTCACCCCTCCACTTT
cdr3_aa: CASRGGATSSYNSPLHF

j_call: TRBJ2-7
clone_size: few
v_call: TRBV11-2
d_call: .
cdr3_nt: TGTGCCAGCAGCTCCGACCACAGGTTAGGCGAGCAGTACTTC
cdr3_aa: CASSSDHRLGEQYF

j_call: TRBJ2-7
clone_size: .
v_call: TRBV5-1
d_call: .
cdr3_nt: TGCGCCAGCCGAGGGGATAACTACGAGCAGTACTTC
cdr3_aa: CASRGDNYEQYF

j_call: TRBJ2-7
clone_size: few
v_call: TRBV4-2
d_call: TRBD2
cdr3_nt: TGTGCCAGCAGCCAAGATTTGAGGGCTAGCGGCCCCTACGAGCAGTACTTC
cdr3_aa: CASSQDLRASGPYEQYF

j_call: TRBJ2-3
clone_size: .
v_call: TRBV7-8
d_call: .
cdr3_nt: TGTGCCAGCAGCTTAGAAGATCTGCAGTATTTT
cdr3_aa: CASSLEDLQYF

j_call: TRBJ2-7
clone_size: .
v_call: TRBV7-3
d_call: TRBD1
cdr3_nt: TGTGCCAGCAGCGCCGGGACAGGGCGAGAGCAGTACTTC
cdr3_aa: CASSAGTGREQYF

j_call: TRBJ2-7
clone_size: once
v_call: TRBV5-1
d_call: .
cdr3_nt: TGCGCCAGCAGCTTATCAGGGATCGCTACCTACGAGCAGTACTTC
cdr3_aa: CASSLSGIATYEQYF

j_call: TRBJ2-5
clone_size: .
v_call: TRBV18
d_call: TRBD1
cdr3_nt: TGTGCCAGCTCACCGAGACAGGGTCAAGAGACCCAGTACTTC
cdr3_aa: CASSPRQGQETQYF

j_call: TRBJ2-7
clone_size: .
v_call: TRBV28
d_call: TRBD1
cdr3_nt: TGTGCCAGCACACAGGACAGGGCTCTAGACGAGCAGTACTTC
cdr3_aa: CASTQDRALDEQYF

j_call: TRBJ2-7
clone_size: .
v_call: TRBV9
d_call: .
cdr3_nt: TGTGCCAGCAGCCCCACGAGCGGAGCCACCTACGAGCAGTACTTC
cdr3_aa: CASSPTSGATYEQYF

j_call: TRBJ1-2
clone_size: .
v_call: TRBV5-5
d_call: .
cdr3_nt: TGTGCCAGCAGCTTCTTGGCAGGGAATGGCTACACCTTC
cdr3_aa: CASSFLAGNGYTF

j_call: TRBJ1-5
clone_size: .
v_call: TRBV7-8
d_call: TRBD1
cdr3_nt: TGTGCCAGCAGCCGCGACAGGGGGCGAAGTTGGGATCAGCCCCAGCATTTT
cdr3_aa: CASSRDRGRSWDQPQHF

j_call: TRBJ2-7
clone_size: medium-sized
v_call: TRBV3-1/TRBV3-2
d_call: .
cdr3_nt: TGTGCCAGCAGCCAAGTGGGGGCTAGGGGACGGTACGAGCAGTACTTC
cdr3_aa: CASSQVGARGRYEQYF

j_call: TRBJ2-7
clone_size: few
v_call: TRBV5-5
d_call: TRBD2
cdr3_nt: TGTGCCAGCAGCTTCGGGGGGTATAGAACCTACGAGCAGTACTTC
cdr3_aa: CASSFGGYRTYEQYF

j_call: TRBJ2-1
clone_size: .
v_call: TRBV3-1/TRBV3-2
d_call: .
cdr3_nt: TGTGCCAGCAGCCAAGATGTTGGGAGGAGCTCCTACAATGAGCAGTTCTTC
cdr3_aa: CASSQDVGRSSYNEQFF

j_call: TRBJ2-2
clone_size: .
v_call: TRBV6-2/TRBV6-3
d_call: .
cdr3_nt: TGTGCCAGCAGTTACTCGAAATGGGCAGGGCCCCGAGGGGAGCTGTTTTTT
cdr3_aa: CASSYSKWAGPRGELFF

j_call: TRBJ1-5
clone_size: .
v_call: TRBV30
d_call: .
cdr3_nt: TGTGCCTGGAGCGAAGACGGAAATCAGCCCCAGCATTTT
cdr3_aa: CAWSEDGNQPQHF

j_call: TRBJ2-3
clone_size: once
v_call: TRBV3-1/TRBV3-2
d_call: .
cdr3_nt: TGTGCCAGCAGCCAAGAATCATACACAGATACGCAGTATTTT
cdr3_aa: CASSQESYTDTQYF

j_call: TRBJ2-7
clone_size: .
v_call: TRBV6-2/TRBV6-3
d_call: TRBD2
cdr3_nt: TGTGCCAGCACCCCAACGTCCCATAGCGGGATAGGATACGAGCAGTACTTC
cdr3_aa: CASTPTSHSGIGYEQYF

j_call: TRBJ2-1
clone_size: .
v_call: TRBV5-5
d_call: TRBD2
cdr3_nt: TGTGCCAGCAGCTTGCGCCTAGCGGGGGGCAATGAGCAGTTCTTC
cdr3_aa: CASSLRLAGGNEQFF

j_call: TRBJ1-4
clone_size: .
v_call: TRBV6-2/TRBV6-3
d_call: .
cdr3_nt: TGTGCCAGCAGTTATGGGGGGCGAGGTGAAAAACTGTTTTTT
cdr3_aa: CASSYGGRGEKLFF

j_call: TRBJ2-6
clone_size: .
v_call: TRBV11-3
d_call: .
cdr3_nt: TGTGCCAGCAGCTCCGGGCTCGCTCCGGCTGGGGCCAACGTCCTGACTTTC
cdr3_aa: CASSSGLAPAGANVLTF

j_call: TRBJ2-7
clone_size: .
v_call: TRBV12-3/TRBV12-4
d_call: .
cdr3_nt: TGTGCCAGCAGTTACGGCAGTTCCTACGAGCAGTACTTC
cdr3_aa: CASSYGSSYEQYF

j_call: TRBJ2-5
clone_size: .
v_call: TRBV7-2
d_call: .
cdr3_nt: TGTGCCAGCAGCTTAGAAAGGGGTAGGCTGGGGCAAGAGACCCAGTACTTC
cdr3_aa: CASSLERGRLGQETQYF

j_call: TRBJ2-5
clone_size: .
v_call: TRBV4-2
d_call: .
cdr3_nt: TGTGCCAGCAGCCAAGATCCGCGGGGGCCGACGGAGACCCAGTACTTC
cdr3_aa: CASSQDPRGPTETQYF

j_call: TRBJ1-1
clone_size: .
v_call: TRBV5-1
d_call: .
cdr3_nt: TGCGCCAGCAGCTACAGGGAAGAGAACACTGAAGCTTTCTTT
cdr3_aa: CASSYREENTEAFF

j_call: TRBJ1-6
clone_size: .
v_call: TRBV5-5
d_call: .
cdr3_nt: TGTGCCAGCAGCCGGATAACGGAGGGCAATTCACCCCTCCACTTT
cdr3_aa: CASSRITEGNSPLHF

j_call: TRBJ1-6
clone_size: .
v_call: TRBV19
d_call: TRBD1
cdr3_nt: TGTGCCAGTAGTACCAGACCGGGACAGGGGAATTCACCCCTCCACTTT
cdr3_aa: CASSTRPGQGNSPLHF

j_call: TRBJ2-2
clone_size: medium-sized
v_call: TRBV7-8
d_call: .
cdr3_nt: TGTGCCAGCAGCTTACCGGAGTGGGCGGGGGAGCTGTTTTTT
cdr3_aa: CASSLPEWAGELFF

j_call: TRBJ1-6
clone_size: .
v_call: TRBV28
d_call: .
cdr3_nt: TGTGCCAGCAGTCTACAGGGCGGTAATTCACCCCTCCACTTT
cdr3_aa: CASSLQGGNSPLHF

j_call: TRBJ2-7
clone_size: .
v_call: TRBV7-6
d_call: TRBD2
cdr3_nt: TGTGCCAGCAGCTCCGGGGGGGCCTACGAGCAGTACTTC
cdr3_aa: CASSSGGAYEQYF

j_call: TRBJ2-7
clone_size: .
v_call: TRBV19
d_call: .
cdr3_nt: TGTGCCAGTAGAGCTCAGGGAGTAGTCGAGCAGTACTTC
cdr3_aa: CASRAQGVVEQYF

j_call: TRBJ2-5
clone_size: .
v_call: TRBV7-9
d_call: TRBD1
cdr3_nt: TGTGCCAGCAGCTTAAGGACAGGGGCCCTCCAAGAGACCCAGTACTTC
cdr3_aa: CASSLRTGALQETQYF

j_call: TRBJ1-2
clone_size: .
v_call: TRBV5-4
d_call: .
cdr3_nt: TGTGCCAGCAGCTTTCGGTTGGGAGTGTCCTATGGCTACACCTTC
cdr3_aa: CASSFRLGVSYGYTF

j_call: TRBJ2-7
clone_size: .
v_call: TRBV6-5
d_call: .
cdr3_nt: TGTGCCAGCACGCCCGAGGACACAGGCTCCTACGAGCAGTACTTC
cdr3_aa: CASTPEDTGSYEQYF

j_call: TRBJ1-1
clone_size: medium-sized
v_call: TRBV7-2
d_call: .
cdr3_nt: TGTGCCAGCAGCTTCAATGCGGTGATTTTGGGAGCTTTCTTT
cdr3_aa: CASSFNAVILGAFF

j_call: TRBJ2-5
clone_size: .
v_call: TRBV5-1
d_call: TRBD2
cdr3_nt: TGCGCCAGCAGCGGGACTAGCGGGGTTGAGACCCAGTACTTC
cdr3_aa: CASSGTSGVETQYF

j_call: TRBJ1-2
clone_size: .
v_call: TRBV7-2
d_call: TRBD1
cdr3_nt: TGTGCCAGCGGCGACAGGGGGGAACAAGAGAACACCTTC
cdr3_aa: CASGDRGEQENTF

j_call: TRBJ1-3
clone_size: .
v_call: TRBV5-4
d_call: TRBD1
cdr3_nt: TGTGCCAGCAGCGAGGATCTCACAGGGGCGGGAAACACCATATATTTT
cdr3_aa: CASSEDLTGAGNTIYF

j_call: TRBJ1-5
clone_size: .
v_call: TRBV2
d_call: .
cdr3_nt: TGTGCCAGCAGTGATGAAGGGCGTGAGCCCCAGCATTTT
cdr3_aa: CASSDEGREPQHF

j_call: TRBJ1-2
clone_size: .
v_call: TRBV15
d_call: .
cdr3_nt: TGTGCCACCAGCACCGGGAGGCTTGGCTACACCTTC
cdr3_aa: CATSTGRLGYTF

j_call: TRBJ1-5
clone_size: few
v_call: TRBV6-5
d_call: .
cdr3_nt: TGTGCCAGCAGTTACCCTGGGGGGCCCCAGCATTTT
cdr3_aa: CASSYPGGPQHF

j_call: TRBJ2-5
clone_size: .
v_call: TRBV4-3
d_call: TRBD2
cdr3_nt: TGCGCCAGCAGCCAAGATTTCCTAGCGGGAGGGGAGACCCAGTACTTC
cdr3_aa: CASSQDFLAGGETQYF

j_call: TRBJ2-2
clone_size: .
v_call: TRBV19
d_call: .
cdr3_nt: TGTGCCAGCAGCACAGGTTACACCGGGGAGCTGTTTTTT
cdr3_aa: CASSTGYTGELFF

j_call: TRBJ1-4
clone_size: .
v_call: TRBV19
d_call: .
cdr3_nt: TGTGCCAGTAGTAAATGGACGGATGCAACTAATGAAAAACTGTTTTTT
cdr3_aa: CASSKWTDATNEKLFF

j_call: TRBJ2-6
clone_size: .
v_call: TRBV5-1
d_call: TRBD1
cdr3_nt: TGCGCCAGCAGCTTTACGCAGGGGGCAAAGGTTGGGGCCAACGTCCTGACTTTC
cdr3_aa: CASSFTQGAKVGANVLTF